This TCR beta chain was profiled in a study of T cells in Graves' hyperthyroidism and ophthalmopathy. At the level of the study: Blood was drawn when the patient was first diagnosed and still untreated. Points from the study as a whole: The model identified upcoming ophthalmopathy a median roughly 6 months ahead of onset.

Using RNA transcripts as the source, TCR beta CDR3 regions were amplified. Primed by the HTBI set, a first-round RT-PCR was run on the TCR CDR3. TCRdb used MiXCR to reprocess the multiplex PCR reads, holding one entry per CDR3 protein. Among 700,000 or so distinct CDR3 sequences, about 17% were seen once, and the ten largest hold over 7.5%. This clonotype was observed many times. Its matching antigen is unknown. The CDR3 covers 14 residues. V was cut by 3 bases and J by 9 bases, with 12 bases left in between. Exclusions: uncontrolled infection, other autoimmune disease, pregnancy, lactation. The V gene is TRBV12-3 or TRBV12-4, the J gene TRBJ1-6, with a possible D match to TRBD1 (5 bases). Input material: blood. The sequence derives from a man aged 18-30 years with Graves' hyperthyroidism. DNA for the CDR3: TGTGCCAGCAGTTTTATCGGGGCTGGTTCACCCCTCCACTTT. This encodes CASSFIGAGSPLHF.